This T cell receptor beta chain was identified during a study of beta chain features in type 1 diabetes. Across the study: Patients shared similar age, gender and cell yields with healthy donors. Regarding the study as a whole: Whether HLA type affects TCRB rearrangement stayed undetermined in the present work.

Every bit of the isolated RNA underwent reverse transcription, so sequencing read expressed TCRB transcripts. Profiled with immunoSEQ multiplex PCR; TCRdb holds only in-frame clones, not every one. The sample comprises about 40,000 clones, 50% of which are singletons, and over 0.2% rests with the top ten. Germline assignment: CDR1 SGHNT and CDR2 YYREEE (reference sequence). The CDR3 sequence is 14 residues long. The V end was cut by 0 bases, the J end by 10 bases, with 16 bases between. Only a few counts were recorded for this clone. The antigen remains unidentified. Isolation of CD4+ naive, central memory, regulatory and stem cell-like memory cells was achieved by sorting via CD45RO/CCR7/CD25/CD127/CD95/CD27.

The sample consisted of stem cell memory CD4+ T cells from blood. This chain joins TRBV5-4 and TRBJ2-5; the D gene is possibly TRBD2 (6 bases). The clonotype was recovered from a woman younger than 45 in good health. This CDR3 reads CASSLGGPQEGQYF. DNA for the CDR3: TGTGCCAGCAGCTTGGGAGGCCCGCAGGAGGGCCAGTACTTC.